These 18 T cell receptor beta chains came from one sample sequenced in a study of T cell responses to AZD1222 COVID-19 vaccine (dated by TCRdb to the early 2020s). Receptor libraries were prepared by the immunoSEQ multiplex PCR assay. TCRdb stores this immuneACCESS table with in-frame sequences only. Part of the clones is absent; in the studies checked, under half of the shortfall reflects unresolved V genes, and no reason is known for the rest. This sample holds 120,000 to 150,000 clones; roughly nine tenths were observed only once. The top ten clones comprise 7.5% to 9.5% of the sample. What the time point label conveys for this sample: about 28 days (+/-7) after the second vaccine dose. The sample's treatment or condition, from its label and the paper: meningococcal conjugate vaccine given as trial control. Sample: peripheral blood, taken 28 days after the second dose of the MenACWY control vaccine. All receptors derive from an adult who received the MenACWY meningococcal vaccine as a control.

The chain has TRBV20-1 and TRBJ1-2; possibly TRBD1 for D (6 bases). This CDR3 has 12 residues. Germline V CDR1 and CDR2: DFQATT, SNEGSKA (reference sequence). Trimming removed 3 bases from V and 4 bases from J, with 9 bases in between. CDR3 sequence (DNA): TGCAGTGCTAGTGGGGGCGGCTATGGCTACACCTTC. It translates to CSASGGGYGYTF.

The J gene is TRBJ2-5, the V gene TRBV7-9; 9 positions match TRBD2. The CDR3 has 17 amino acids. The V and J ends lost 5 bases and 4 bases, in that order; junction bases with no gene match: 14. Germline CDR1 reads SEHNR; CDR2 reads FQNEAQ (reference sequence). This CDR3 reads CASSLGVASGNRETQYF. The DNA for the CDR3 is TGTGCCAGCAGCCTAGGCGTGGCTAGCGGGAATAGAGAGACCCAGTACTTC. Using reference TRBV7-9 and TRBJ2-5 for the parts outside the CDR3, the full variable domain is DTGVSQNPRHKITKRGQNVTFRCDPISEHNRLYWYRQTLGQGPEFLTYFQNEAQLEKSRLLSDRFSAERPKGSFSTLEIQRTEQGDSAMYLCASSLGVASGNRETQYFGPGTRLLVL.

As DNA, the CDR3 is TGTGCCACCAGTGGGGACAGCTATGGCTACACCTTC. Translating it yields CATSGDSYGYTF. The rearrangement uses TRBV24-1 and TRBJ1-2, with 7 bases lining up with TRBD1. The CDR3 extends over 12 amino acids. The ends lost 5 bases at V and 4 bases at J; junction bases unmatched: 0. Germline CDR1 reads KGHDR; CDR2 reads SFDVKD.

The V gene is TRBV19, the J gene TRBJ2-2; 7 nucleotides line up with TRBD1. J gave up 3 bases and V 10 bases, and 11 bases lay outside the gene matches. CDR1 and CDR2 from the germline V gene are LNHDA and SQIVND (reference sequence). The CDR3 is 15 amino acids. DNA of the CDR3: TGTGCCACCTCCCTCAGGGACAGCCACACCGGGGAGCTGTTTTTT. Protein sequence: CATSLRDSHTGELFF.

This sequence joins TRBV11-2 and TRBJ2-3, with D perhaps TRBD2 (6 bases). V lost 4 bases and J lost 4, with 12 bases in between. Germline CDR1 SGHAT, CDR2 FQNNGV. The CDR3 is made up of 14 amino acids. CDR3 in amino acids: CASSSGWGADTQYF. CDR3 nucleotides: TGTGCCAGCAGCTCCGGATGGGGGGCAGATACGCAGTATTTT.

V and J are TRBV3-1 (or the pseudogene TRBV3-2) and TRBJ1-6; TRBD1 agrees at 7 bases. V dropped 3 bases and J dropped 5; count of bases not matched to a gene: 1. The CDR3 spans 14 residues. Germline CDR1 is LGHDT and CDR2 is YNNKEL (reference sequence). The CDR3 nucleotides read TGTGCCAGCAGCCAGGGACAGCATAATTCACCCCTCCACTTT. Amino acid sequence: CASSQGQHNSPLHF.

The chain carries TRBV23-1 and TRBJ2-1, with 8 bases fitting TRBD1. TRBV23-1 is known as an ORF, though its function is uncertain. CDR3 length equals 17 residues. J was trimmed by 5 bases and V by 0 bases; bases with no gene match: 9. CDR3: CASSQSLTGGRHNEQFF. For the CDR3, the DNA is TGCGCCAGCAGTCAATCGCTCACAGGGGGTCGTCACAATGAGCAGTTCTTC.

The genes are TRBV7-9 and TRBJ1-4, with 8 nucleotides matching TRBD1. Trimming cost V 2 bases and J 7 bases; bases outside gene matches: 6. Germline V CDR1 and CDR2: SEHNR, FQNEAQ (reference sequence). CDR3 size: 15 residues. In DNA form, the CDR3 reads TGTGCCAGCAGCTTACGGACAGGGATGGTTGAAAAACTGTTTTTT. It encodes CASSLRTGMVEKLFF.

This chain connects TRBV27 to TRBJ2-2, with 12 bases lining up with TRBD2. Germline V gives CDR1 MNHEY, CDR2 SMNVEV (reference sequence). The CDR3 is 15 amino acids. Trimming at V came to 5 bases and at J to 4 bases, leaving 2 bases not matched to a gene. CDR3 in DNA: TGTGCCAGCAGTCCGGGACTAGCGGGCACCGGGGAGCTGTTTTTT. Translation gives CASSPGLAGTGELFF.

This clone has just one count. Within the sample, other DNA sequences also encode this same CDR3. The rearrangement links TRBV9 to TRBJ2-2; weak D call: TRBD2 (6 bases). Trimming cost V 2 bases and J 0 bases, with 8 bases left between them. The CDR3 contains 15 residues. Germline lookup yields CDR1 SGDLS and CDR2 YYNGEE. This CDR3 is CASSVGGANTGELFF. CDR3 coding DNA: TGTGCCAGCAGCGTGGGGGGAGCGAACACCGGGGAGCTGTTTTTT.

The CDR3 nucleotides read TGTGCCAGCAGCTTCCAGGGGGAGCTGGGAACCGGGGAGCTGTTTTTT. Amino acid sequence: CASSFQGELGTGELFF. The chain couples TRBV7-9 to TRBJ2-2; TRBD1 matches at 7 bases. Trimming took 3 bases from V and 5 from J; bases not matched to a gene: 9. CDR1 and CDR2 from the germline V gene are SEHNR and FQNEAQ (reference sequence). The CDR3 length is 16 residues.

The V call is TRBV19, the J call TRBJ2-7, with a tentative D call TRBD1 (5 bases). V shed 6 bases and J shed 4 bases, with 13 bases lying between them. The CDR3 has 13 residues. Germline CDR1 reads LNHDA; CDR2 reads SQIVND (reference sequence). As DNA, the CDR3 is TGTGCCAGTAGCTCATCGACAGCGTACGAGCAGTACTTC. Its translation: CASSSSTAYEQYF.

The genes are TRBV4-3 and TRBJ1-2, with D possibly being TRBD1 (6 bases). Trimming left V 0 bases short and J 2 bases short, with 19 bases between. Germline CDR1 reads LGHNA; CDR2 reads YSLEER. CDR3 size: 18 residues. CDR3 amino acids: CASSQDNVGGGLNYGYTF. In nucleotides, the CDR3 is TGCGCCAGCAGCCAAGATAATGTGGGGGGCGGCCTCAACTATGGCTACACCTTC.

The rearrangement links TRBV10-3 to TRBJ1-2; D call uncertain. Germline loops: CDR1 ENHRY, CDR2 SYGVKD. Trimming stripped 6 bases from V and 2 bases from J, with 16 bases between. There are 15 residues in the CDR3. The CDR3: CAISDTGSGNYGYTF. CDR3 coding DNA: TGTGCCATCAGCGATACGGGCTCGGGCAACTATGGCTACACCTTC.

The gene calls are TRBV15 and TRBJ2-1; D gene unclear. Germline CDR1 is LNHNV and CDR2 is YYDKDF (reference sequence). The CDR3 runs 12 residues. V lost 0 bases and J lost 15, with 12 bases in between. Written as DNA, the CDR3 is TGTGCCACCAGCAGAGATCGCCTAGGGCGGTTCTTC. Protein: CATSRDRLGRFF.

This clone showed up just a few times. V usage is TRBV15 and J usage is TRBJ2-7; D not resolved. This CDR3 is built from 15 residues. The germline gives CDR1 LNHNV, CDR2 YYDKDF (reference sequence). V lost 0 bases to trimming and J lost 2 bases, with 11 bases between them. This CDR3 is CATSREGRPAYEQYF. The DNA for the CDR3 is TGTGCCACCAGCAGAGAGGGTAGGCCGGCCTACGAGCAGTACTTC.

The chain combines TRBV29-1 with TRBJ2-7, with TRBD2 identical over 10 bases. CDR3 size: 14 residues. The trim removed 3 bases at V and 3 bases at J, leaving 5 bases unmatched. The germline gives CDR1 SQVTM, CDR2 ANQGSEA. The CDR3 here is CSVEASGSHYEQYF. CDR3 bases: TGCAGCGTTGAGGCTAGCGGGAGCCACTACGAGCAGTACTTC.

The CDR3 DNA is TGTGCCAGCAGCCACTCGGTAGCGGGAGGAGAAATCCAAGAGACCCAGTACTTC. Translation: CASSHSVAGGEIQETQYF. The gene calls are TRBV3-1 (or the pseudogene TRBV3-2) and TRBJ2-5, with 10 bases aligning to TRBD2. This CDR3 comprises 18 residues. The ends lost 3 bases at V and 1 base at J; junction bases unmatched: 11. Germline CDR1 is LGHDT and CDR2 is YNNKEL (reference sequence).